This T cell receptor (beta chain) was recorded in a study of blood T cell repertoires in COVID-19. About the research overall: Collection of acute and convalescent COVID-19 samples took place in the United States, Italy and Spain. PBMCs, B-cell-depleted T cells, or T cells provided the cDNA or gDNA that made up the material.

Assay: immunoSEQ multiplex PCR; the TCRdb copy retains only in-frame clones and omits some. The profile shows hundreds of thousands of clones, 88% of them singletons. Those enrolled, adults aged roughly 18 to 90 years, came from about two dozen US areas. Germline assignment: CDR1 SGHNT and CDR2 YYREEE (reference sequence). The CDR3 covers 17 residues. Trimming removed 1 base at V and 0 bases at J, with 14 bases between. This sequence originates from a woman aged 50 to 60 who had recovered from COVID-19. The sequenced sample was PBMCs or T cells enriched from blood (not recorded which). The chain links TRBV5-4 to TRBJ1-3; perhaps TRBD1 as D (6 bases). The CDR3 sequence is CASSLSGAASSGNTIYF. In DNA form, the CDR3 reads TGTGCCAGCAGCTTGTCAGGGGCCGCGAGCTCTGGAAACACCATATATTTT. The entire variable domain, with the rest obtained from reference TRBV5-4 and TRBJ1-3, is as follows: ETGVTQSPTHLIKTRGQQVTLRCSSQSGHNTVSWYQQALGQGPQFIFQYYREEENGRGNFPPRFSGLQFPNYSSELNVNALELDDSALYLCASSLSGAASSGNTIYFGEGSWLTVV.